This TCR beta chain originates from a study of blood T cell repertoires in COVID-19 (dated by TCRdb to between 2020 and 2021). The study in broad terms: Collaborator samples came from the United States, Italy and Spain and covered acute and convalescent phases of COVID-19. The samples were drawn from two sources: the first 160 participants of the ongoing ImmuneRACE study, and about 1,300 subjects contributed by 6 global collaborators. The repertoires were released in a freely available public database intended as a resource for research on the immune response to SARS-CoV-2. The sample metadata nearly always contained a de-identified subject ID, COVID-19 status, age in years and sex. Where available, HLA class I and class II types were taken from metadata supplied by the sample provider and were not determined by assay-based typing. The material from the prospective study consisted of cDNA or gDNA derived from T cells, B-cell-depleted T cells, or PBMCs. Deeply sampled blood TCRbeta repertoires from subjects exposed to, actively infected with, or recovered from COVID-19 were included in the dataset.

Collaborating institutions collected whole blood in K2EDTA tubes following their own protocols. For TCRbeta analysis, collaborators shipped samples in one of three forms: frozen whole blood, isolated PBMCs, or DNA extracted from either of those sample types. TCRbeta CDR3 regions were amplified from genomic DNA using the immunoSEQ Assay, a bias-controlled multiplex PCR. The study's own analysis went as follows. Nucleated cell counts per sample were estimated from amplification of reference gene primers within the assay. To quantify the absolute abundance of each unique TCRbeta CDR3 rearrangement, sequence reads were collapsed and filtered. For each sample, productive Simpson clonality was calculated as the square root of Simpson's diversity index across productive rearrangements. The immuneACCESS repertoire file appears here via TCRdb, limited to in-frame rearrangements. These files lack a portion of the clones; in checked studies, under half of the deficit traces to unresolved V genes, and the cause of the others is not known. V, J and clone size are those of that table, while D and trimming were read from the DNA. For this sample there are some 130,000 clones; about nine tenths appear just once. The ten largest clones capture 9% to 12% of the sample.

In the germline V gene, CDR1 corresponds to ENHRY and CDR2 to SYGVKD. After removal of 9 bases from V and 9 bases from J, the junction retains 8 bases not matched to a gene. The CDR3 covers 14 residues, taking in both the cysteine and the phenylalanine. CDR3 DNA only is kept here, 42 bases in frame from base 1. Study-wide conclusions, independent of this receptor: The amount of clinical and demographic metadata varied by source and participant and was provided uncurated.

In the case of this clone: The antigen this receptor binds is unknown. The sample holds no much larger clone one base away, and base qualities are not on file.

The sequencing sample was made of peripheral blood. The receptor comes from a man aged 45-65 years with acute or convalescent COVID-19. Recombination connected TRBV10-3 to TRBJ2-1; 13 bases in the junction line up with TRBD2. At the DNA level, the sequence is TGTGCCATTGGGACTAGCGGGATTCTTGGTGAGCAGTTCTTC. This translates into CAIGTSGILGEQFF.